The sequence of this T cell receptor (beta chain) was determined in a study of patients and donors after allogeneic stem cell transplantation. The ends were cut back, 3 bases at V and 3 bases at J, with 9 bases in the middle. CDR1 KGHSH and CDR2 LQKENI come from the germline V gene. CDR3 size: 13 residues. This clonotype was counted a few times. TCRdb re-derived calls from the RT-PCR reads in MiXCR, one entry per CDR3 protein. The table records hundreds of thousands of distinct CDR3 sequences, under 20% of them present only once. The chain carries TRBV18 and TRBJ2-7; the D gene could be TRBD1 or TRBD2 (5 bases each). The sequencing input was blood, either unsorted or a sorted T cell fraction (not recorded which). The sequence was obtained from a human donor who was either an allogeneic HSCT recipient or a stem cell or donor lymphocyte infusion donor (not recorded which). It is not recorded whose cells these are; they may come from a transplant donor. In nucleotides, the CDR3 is TGTGCCAGCTCACCTGGGGGAAACTACGAGCAGTACTTC. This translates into CASSPGGNYEQYF.